Sequencing of this T cell receptor (beta chain) was carried out in a study of T cells expressing NK-cell markers. TCRdb re-called the 5' RACE reads; every CDR3 protein appears as one record, without DNA. The sample shows roughly 180,000 distinct CDR3 sequences, and 20% sits with its ten largest clones. As regards this clonotype: Its cognate antigen is unknown.

CDR1 is SGDLS and CDR2 is YYNGEE in the germline V gene. The CDR3 is 14 amino acids. Study-wide results and limits: The CD3+CD56-NKG2C+ fraction of a handful of donors was likewise dominated by these clonotypes.

The source of this sequence is a man aged 18 to 69 in good health. The chain couples TRBV9 to TRBJ2-7; TCRdb selects TRBD1, and the lack of DNA leaves this call unchecked. Sequencing was carried out using blood T cells: a sorted CD56 or NKG2C T cell subset, CD4+ or CD8+ T cells, or bulk PBMC T cells (not recorded which). This CDR3 is CASSVTGGEYEQYF. Full variable domain (missing parts from reference TRBV9 and TRBJ2-7): DSGVTQTPKHLITATGQRVTLRCSPRSGDLSVYWYQQSLDQGLQFLIQYYNGEERAKGNILERFSAQQFPDLHSELNLSSLELGDSALYFCASSVTGGEYEQYFGPGTRLTVT.